This passage covers 5 T cell receptor beta chains from one sample sequenced in a study of T cell repertoires in cytomegalovirus infection (dated by TCRdb to between 2018 and 2020). Taken with the paper, the label for treatment or condition translates to: in vitro stimulation with specific CMV peptide epitopes to enrich CMV-specific T cells. The instrument given in TCRdb is Illumina HiSeq 1500. TCRdb reran the public reads through fastp at Q25 and MiXCR, keeping productive beta chains. All rows with the same CDR3 protein become a single entry with the most common DNA and genes. This sample is represented by hundreds of thousands of distinct CDR3 sequences; roughly 31% of them were singletons. The ten largest clones represent around 15% of the sample. The antigens for these receptors are not known. The source material was cultured CD8+ T cells from PBMCs, sampled from culture after CMV antigen stimulation. The origin of the receptors is a human donor in good health (CMV status not recorded). Some clones in this sample may be carry-over from other donors' samples.

V usage is TRBV7-6 and J usage is TRBJ2-1, with D unresolved. Germline loops: CDR1 SGHVS, CDR2 FNYEAQ. This CDR3 region has 12 residues. V lost 3 bases and J lost 6, with 6 bases in between. The CDR3 loop is CASSFIPNEQFF. The CDR3 nucleotides are TGTGCCAGCAGCTTTATCCCCAATGAGCAGTTCTTC.

This clonotype was observed many times. The CDR3 region is CASSVRRGNTGELFF. The CDR3 DNA reads TGTGCCAGCAGTGTCCGCAGGGGTAACACCGGGGAGCTGTTTTTT. The rearrangement uses TRBV7-8 and TRBJ2-2, with D perhaps TRBD1 (6 bases). Trimming pared 6 bases from V and 2 bases from J, leaving 13 bases between. Germline CDR1 is SGHVS and CDR2 is FQNEAQ. CDR3 length equals 15 residues. The variable domain in full, with the rest retrieved from reference TRBV7-8 and TRBJ2-2, is GAGVSQSPRYKVAKRGQDVALRCDPISGHVSLFWYQQALGQGPEFLTYFQNEAQLDKSGLPSDRFFAERPEGSVSTLKIQRTQQEDSAVYLCASSVRRGNTGELFFGEGSRLTVL.

This clonotype has a handful of counts. The chain is built from TRBV6-1 and TRBJ2-7; D perhaps matches TRBD2 (6 bases). The CDR3 consists of 13 residues. The V gene lost 3 bases and the J gene lost 6 bases, with 12 bases spanning the gap. Looked up from germline, CDR1 is MNHNS and CDR2 is SASEGT. CDR3 amino acids: CASSDGGRGEQYF. CDR3 nucleotide sequence: TGTGCCAGCAGTGACGGGGGTAGGGGCGAGCAGTACTTC.

Many counts were recorded for this clonotype. The chain combines TRBV7-2 with TRBJ1-4, with D possibly TRBD1 on 6 matching bases. CDR1 and CDR2 from the germline V gene are SGHTA and FQGNSA. Deletions cut 1 base from V and 4 bases from J, with 13 bases between. The CDR3 contains 16 residues. The CDR3: CASSLERQALNEKLFF. The CDR3 DNA reads TGTGCCAGCAGCTTAGAGAGACAGGCCCTTAATGAAAAACTGTTTTTT.

V usage is TRBV6-6 and J usage is TRBJ2-5; weak D call: TRBD2 (6 bases). Deletions cut 2 bases from V and 5 bases from J, with 9 bases between. The CDR3 loop spans 13 amino acids. Germline-derived CDR1 and CDR2 are MNHNY and SVGAGI (reference sequence). CDR3 DNA: TGTGCCAGCAGTTACCCGGGGGACGAGACCCAGTACTTC. Protein sequence: CASSYPGDETQYF.